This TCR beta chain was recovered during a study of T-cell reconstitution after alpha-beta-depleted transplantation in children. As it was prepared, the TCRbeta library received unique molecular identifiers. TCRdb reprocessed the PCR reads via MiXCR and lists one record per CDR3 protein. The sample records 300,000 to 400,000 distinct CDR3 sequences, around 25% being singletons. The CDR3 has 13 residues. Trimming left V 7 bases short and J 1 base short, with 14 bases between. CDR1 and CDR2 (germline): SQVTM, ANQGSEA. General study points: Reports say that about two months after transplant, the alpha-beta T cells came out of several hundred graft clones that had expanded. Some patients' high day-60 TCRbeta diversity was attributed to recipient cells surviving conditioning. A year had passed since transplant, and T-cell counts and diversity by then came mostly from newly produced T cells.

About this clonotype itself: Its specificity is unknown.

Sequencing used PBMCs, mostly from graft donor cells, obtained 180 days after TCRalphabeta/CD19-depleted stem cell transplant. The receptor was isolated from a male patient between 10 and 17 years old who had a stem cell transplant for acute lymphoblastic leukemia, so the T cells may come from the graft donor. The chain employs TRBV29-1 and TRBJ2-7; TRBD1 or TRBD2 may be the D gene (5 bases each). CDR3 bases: TGCAGCGCCGGGACCGCTGGTTCCTACGAGCAGTACTTC. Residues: CSAGTAGSYEQYF.